The 21 T cell receptor beta chains below all came from one sample that was sequenced in a study of Graves' ophthalmopathy and Graves' hyperthyroidism. The sequenced template was RNA, covering the TCR beta CDR3 region. First-round RT-PCR relied on HTBI primers, and a second-round multiplex PCR came next. One entry per CDR3 protein, called by TCRdb with MiXCR from the multiplex PCR reads. The repertoire has nearly 400,000 distinct CDR3 sequences, around 19% of them found once; the top ten carry around 1.6%. Sequenced input: peripheral blood. The receptors here all came from a woman aged 18 to 35 with Graves' ophthalmopathy.

This chain connects TRBV7-9 to TRBJ2-4; TRBD2 matches 7 bases. CDR3 size: 16 residues. CDR1 and CDR2 from the germline V gene are SEHNR and FQNEAQ (reference sequence). The J segment lost 5 bases and the V segment lost 5 bases, leaving 12 bases of the junction unmatched. The CDR3 here is CASSQGGGSAQNIQYF. CDR3 sequence (DNA): TGTGCCAGCAGCCAGGGAGGCGGGAGTGCCCAAAACATTCAGTACTTC.

This clonotype was found many times. The chain combines TRBV3-1 with TRBJ1-3, with 9 positions matching TRBD1. CDR1 and CDR2 (germline): LGHDT, YNNKEL (reference sequence). The CDR3 contains 19 residues. The V segment lost 0 bases and the J segment 2 bases; nucleotides outside the gene matches: 11. CDR3 nucleotides: TGTGCCAGCAGCCAAGATCGTAGACCGGGACAGGGTACTGGAAACACCATATATTTT. Its translation: CASSQDRRPGQGTGNTIYF.

This clonotype came up many times. The rearrangement uses TRBV7-8 and TRBJ1-2; a possible D gene is TRBD1 (6 bases). There are 17 residues in the CDR3. Germline loops: CDR1 SGHVS, CDR2 FQNEAQ. The V end lost 3 bases, the J end lost 4 bases, and 21 bases lay between the germline ends. The CDR3 region has the DNA TGTGCCAGCAGCTTGGACAGAGTCATAAGCTCCGCCTATGGCTACACCTTC. Translated: CASSLDRVISSAYGYTF.

The V call is TRBV6-4, the J call TRBJ2-5, with D tentatively TRBD2 (6 bases). Germline V CDR1 and CDR2: MRHNA, SNTAGT. Trimming removed 6 bases from V and 5 bases from J, with 16 bases in between. The CDR3 extends over 14 amino acids. The CDR3 sequence is CASRRGTARETQYF. The CDR3 DNA follows: TGTGCCAGCAGACGCGGGACTGCCAGGGAGACCCAGTACTTC.

This clonotype has at least ten counts. The chain recombines TRBV7-2 with TRBJ2-7; 15 bases line up with TRBD2. Germline trimming cut 4 bases from V and 7 bases from J; bases unmatched to any gene: 5. The CDR3 spans 15 residues. Germline V gene data show CDR1 as SGHTA and CDR2 as FQGNSA. This CDR3 reads CASSSGLAGGWEQYF. DNA of the CDR3: TGTGCCAGCAGCTCGGGACTAGCGGGGGGTTGGGAGCAGTACTTC.

This clonotype was counted many times. J is TRBJ2-2 and V is TRBV7-8; 10 bases align to TRBD1. From germline, CDR1 is SGHVS and CDR2 FQNEAQ. The CDR3 runs 13 residues. V shed 7 bases, J shed 6 bases, and the junction held 2 bases outside the gene matches. The CDR3 DNA reads as TGTGCCAGCATAGGGACAGGGGCCGGGGAGCTGTTTTTT. It codes for CASIGTGAGELFF.

The chain has TRBV30 and TRBJ2-7; D unresolved. Per germline, CDR1 GTSNPN and CDR2 SVGIG (reference sequence). The V end was cut by 3 bases, the J end by 2 bases, with 5 bases between. The CDR3 sequence is 11 residues long. The CDR3 DNA reads as TGTGCCTGGAGATCTGCCTACGAGCAGTACTTC. It translates to CAWRSAYEQYF. The full variable domain, completed using reference TRBV30 and TRBJ2-7, is SQTIHQWPATLVQPVGSPLSLECTVEGTSNPNLYWYRQAAGRGLQLLFYSVGIGQISSEVPQNLSASRPQDRQFILSSKKLLLSDSGFYLCAWRSAYEQYFGPGTRLTVT.

The chain has TRBV12-3 or TRBV12-4 and TRBJ2-7; D unclear. The V gene lost 6 bases and the J gene lost 7 bases, with 19 bases spanning the gap. The CDR3 extends over 14 amino acids. CDR3 sequence reads: CASSHEIFVWEQYF. The CDR3 DNA reads TGTGCCAGCAGCCACGAAATCTTTGTTTGGGAGCAGTACTTC.

This clonotype showed up just a few times. The chain has TRBV28 and TRBJ1-2, with TRBD1 identical over 9 bases. The CDR3 length is 13 residues. With 8 bases clipped from V and 4 bases from J, the junction kept 5 bases outside the gene matches. Germline V gene data show CDR1 as MDHEN and CDR2 as SYDVKM. CDR3 sequence (DNA): TGTGCCAGCGGTCAACAGGGGGCCTATGGCTACACCTTC. Translating gives CASGQQGAYGYTF.

There are many counts of this clonotype. The V call is TRBV7-2, the J call TRBJ2-4; TRBD2 is a possible D gene (6 bases). CDR3 length equals 15 residues. The V and J ends lost 5 bases and 9 bases respectively, with 20 bases between them. Germline assignment: CDR1 SGHTA and CDR2 FQGNSA. The CDR3 DNA follows: TGTGCCAGCAGCGTACCGGAGGGTATTTGGGGCATTCAGTACTTC. Translating it yields CASSVPEGIWGIQYF.

This clonotype has ten or more counts. As DNA, the CDR3 is TGTGCCAGCAGGCCGCAAATGAACACTGAAGCTTTCTTT. It yields the protein CASRPQMNTEAFF. This rearrangement joins TRBV6-5 to TRBJ1-1; D is unresolved. The CDR3 has 13 residues. V lost 6 bases and J 0 bases, leaving 8 bases between the germline ends. The germline gives CDR1 MNHEY, CDR2 SVGAGI.

Ten or more counts support this clonotype. The chain combines TRBV6-5 with TRBJ2-7; D is tentatively TRBD1 or TRBD2 (6 bases each). Germline CDR1 reads MNHEY; CDR2 reads SVGAGI. This CDR3 comprises 16 residues. Trimming took off 6 bases at V and 5 bases at J, with 23 bases between the two ends. The CDR3 reads CASRGGSQGPRNEQYF. Written as DNA, the CDR3 is TGTGCCAGCAGGGGGGGTTCACAGGGACCGAGGAACGAGCAGTACTTC.

V gene TRBV3-1 combines with J gene TRBJ1-5; D remains ambiguous. Trimming stripped 3 bases from V and 2 bases from J, with 17 bases between. This CDR3 spans 17 amino acids. Germline CDR1 LGHDT, CDR2 YNNKEL (reference sequence). The CDR3 DNA is TGTGCCAGCAGCCATTTAGCAGCCCCAAGTGGCAATCAGCCCCAGCATTTT. This sequence encodes CASSHLAAPSGNQPQHF.

This clonotype has a count of ten or more. The chain uses TRBV11-2 and TRBJ2-2; D possibly uses TRBD1 or TRBD2 (7 bases each). CDR3 length: 16 residues. Germline CDR1 and CDR2: SGHAT and FQNNGV. V dropped 1 base and J dropped 4 bases, with 13 bases sitting between them. The CDR3 sequence is CASSLVRGGSTGELFF. As DNA, the CDR3 is TGTGCCAGCAGCTTAGTCAGGGGGGGGTCCACCGGGGAGCTGTTTTTT.

This clonotype occurred many times. The chain has TRBV7-9 and TRBJ1-1; a possible D gene is TRBD1 (5 bases). This CDR3 has 12 residues. Trimming stripped 5 bases from V and 5 bases from J, with 9 bases between. The germline V gene encodes CDR1 SEHNR and CDR2 FQNEAQ (reference sequence). CDR3 nucleotide sequence: TGTGCCAGCAGCACCAGGGTTACTGAAGCTTTCTTT. It is translated as CASSTRVTEAFF.

This clonotype was observed at least ten times. The junction does not match germline at one end; this may be a read error. The V gene is TRBV3-1, the J gene TRBJ1-2; D possibly corresponds to TRBD1 (6 bases). This CDR3 spans 12 amino acids. CDR1 and CDR2 (germline): LGHDT, YNNKEL (reference sequence). Here the CDR3 reads CASTQGQGGYTF. The CDR3 coding sequence is TGTGCCAGCACCCAAGGGCAGGGGGGCTACACCTTC.

This clonotype was recorded many times. The V call is TRBV19, the J call TRBJ1-1; D call uncertain. This CDR3 is 12 amino acids long. Trimming took 8 bases from V and 4 from J, leaving 11 bases between them. Germline V gene lookup returns CDR1 LNHDA and CDR2 SQIVND (reference sequence). Here the CDR3 DNA reads TGTGCCAGTCCTACACGGGGCACTGAAGCTTTCTTT. It specifies CASPTRGTEAFF.

This clonotype has ten or more counts. This rearrangement joins TRBV7-9 to TRBJ2-7; D not certain. This CDR3 is 11 amino acids long. The V end was cut by 6 bases, the J end by 5 bases, with 8 bases between. Germline CDR1 SEHNR, CDR2 FQNEAQ (reference sequence). The CDR3 loop is CASRNADEQYF. For the CDR3, the DNA is TGTGCCAGCAGGAATGCAGACGAGCAGTACTTC. Using reference TRBV7-9 and TRBJ2-7 for the parts outside the CDR3, the full variable domain is DTGVSQNPRHKITKRGQNVTFRCDPISEHNRLYWYRQTLGQGPEFLTYFQNEAQLEKSRLLSDRFSAERPKGSFSTLEIQRTEQGDSAMYLCASRNADEQYFGPGTRLTVT.

This clonotype was seen many times. The chain employs TRBV29-1 and TRBJ2-4; 7 bases are a match to TRBD1. CDR1 is SQVTM, CDR2 ANQGSEA, per germline. CDR3 length: 14 residues. With 6 bases clipped from V and 3 bases from J, the junction kept 8 bases outside the gene matches. The CDR3 DNA sequence: TGCAGCGTGCTTCTACAGGGGCGCAAAAACATTCAGTACTTC. This encodes CSVLLQGRKNIQYF.

This clonotype appeared many times. The chain has TRBV11-2 and TRBJ2-2; either TRBD1 or TRBD2 may fit D (6 bases each). Germline-derived CDR1 and CDR2 are SGHAT and FQNNGV. This CDR3 spans 17 amino acids. Trimming took off 6 bases at V and 3 bases at J, with 20 bases between the two ends. As DNA, the CDR3 is TGTGCCAGCAGTCCCGGACCTACAGGGACTTACACCGGGGAGCTGTTTTTT. Translated, it gives CASSPGPTGTYTGELFF.

This clonotype was detected a few times. The V call is TRBV6-4, the J call TRBJ1-5; 12 nucleotides agree with TRBD1. J gave up 6 bases and V 5 bases, and 11 bases lay outside the gene matches. The CDR3 is 17 residues long. Germline lookup yields CDR1 MRHNA and CDR2 SNTAGT. In DNA form, the CDR3 reads TGTGCCAGCAGTAACCGGGACAGGGGGCTTCTAAGTCAGCCCCAGCATTTT. This translates into CASSNRDRGLLSQPQHF.